This TCR beta chain was captured in a study of blood T cell repertoires in COVID-19. Authors' methods: Scientists estimated how many nucleated cells there were by amplifying reference gene primers. Only in-frame clones appear in the TCRdb table, and some are missing; sequencing was by immunoSEQ multiplex PCR. The V and J calls and the clone size are those of that table, but D and trimming were determined from the DNA. The sample has about 88,000 clones; 90% are singletons. V dropped 1 base and J dropped 6; count of bases not matched to a gene: 5. Germline CDR1 and CDR2: LNHNV and YYDKDF (reference sequence). The CDR3 totals 14 residues.

Sequenced input: peripheral blood. The TCR sequence derives from a young man with COVID-19, enrolled during active disease. The rearrangement uses TRBV15 and TRBJ2-7, with TRBD1 identical over 8 bases. This CDR3 is CATSRGGQGAEQYF. The CDR3 coding sequence is TGTGCCACCAGCAGAGGGGGGCAGGGGGCCGAGCAGTACTTC.